This T cell receptor beta chain came from a study of blood T cell repertoires in COVID-19. Study in general: Samples came from the United States, Italy and Spain, spanning acute and convalescent COVID-19. Nucleic acid was either cDNA or gDNA, and it came from T cells, B-cell-depleted T cells, or PBMCs.

Original processing notes: Using reference gene primer amplification, nucleated cell counts were estimated. The data were produced by immunoSEQ multiplex PCR, yet TCRdb's version contains in-frame clones alone and is incomplete. Clone size and V and J calls were adopted from that table, with D and trimming inferred from the DNA. The sample consists of around 140,000 clones, roughly 80% of them appearing once. The CDR3 runs to 15 residues. Germline values: CDR1 MNHEY, CDR2 SVGAGI. Trimming shortened V by 6 bases and J by 8 bases, and 19 bases separated the two germline ends. This TCR came from a woman aged 55-75 years with acute or convalescent COVID-19. The chain is built from TRBV6-5 and TRBJ2-2; possibly TRBD2 for D (6 bases). Sequenced material: peripheral blood. This CDR3 reads CASSPEWGRTGELFF. Here the CDR3 DNA reads TGTGCCAGCAGCCCGGAGTGGGGGAGGACAGGGGAGCTGTTTTTT.